This is a list of T cell receptor beta chains from one sample in a study of T cells in Graves' hyperthyroidism and ophthalmopathy. TCRdb passed the multiplex PCR reads through MiXCR, listing each CDR3 protein once. The table shows around 350,000 distinct CDR3 sequences, with around 25% occurring only once. Sequencing was done on a sample of blood. The receptors stem from a man in his fifties with Graves' hyperthyroidism. Each CDR3 is given with its conserved first and last residue. Each record gives: J gene, CDR3 length, V gene, D gene, clone size, CDR3 protein, CDR3 DNA. The D gene is left open where the match is weak. The size entry is marked missing in some rows and otherwise reads once, few, many or a size class.

J gene: TRBJ2-7
CDR3 length: 14
V gene: TRBV6-2/TRBV6-3
D gene: TRBD2
clone size: .
CDR3 protein: CASRTSGRAGEQYF
CDR3 DNA: TGTGCCAGCAGGACTAGCGGGAGGGCCGGGGAGCAGTACTTC

J gene: TRBJ2-1
CDR3 length: 15
V gene: TRBV29-1
D gene: TRBD2
clone size: .
CDR3 protein: CSVEDPTSGTNEQFF
CDR3 DNA: TGCAGCGTTGAAGACCCGACTAGCGGGACAAATGAGCAGTTCTTC

J gene: TRBJ2-2
CDR3 length: 15
V gene: TRBV6-1
D gene: .
clone size: .
CDR3 protein: CASSEAAYSTGELFF
CDR3 DNA: TGTGCCAGCAGTGAAGCGGCATATTCTACCGGGGAGCTGTTTTTT

J gene: TRBJ1-6
CDR3 length: 14
V gene: TRBV20-1
D gene: TRBD1
clone size: .
CDR3 protein: CSASRQGVNSPLHF
CDR3 DNA: TGCAGTGCTAGCCGACAGGGGGTCAATTCACCCCTCCACTTT

J gene: TRBJ2-5
CDR3 length: 17
V gene: TRBV5-1
D gene: TRBD2
clone size: .
CDR3 protein: CASSFGTSGGARETQYF
CDR3 DNA: TGCGCCAGCAGCTTCGGGACTAGCGGGGGCGCGCGAGAGACCCAGTACTTC

J gene: TRBJ1-5
CDR3 length: 16
V gene: TRBV6-1
D gene: .
clone size: .
CDR3 protein: CASSEAKRGGNQPQHF
CDR3 DNA: TGTGCCAGCAGTGAAGCGAAAAGGGGAGGGAATCAGCCCCAGCATTTT

J gene: TRBJ1-2
CDR3 length: 14
V gene: TRBV29-1
D gene: TRBD1
clone size: .
CDR3 protein: CSVDPGQGAKGYTF
CDR3 DNA: TGCAGCGTTGATCCGGGACAGGGGGCAAAAGGCTACACCTTC

J gene: TRBJ1-2
CDR3 length: 13
V gene: TRBV19
D gene: TRBD1
clone size: few
CDR3 protein: CASTFGQGGGYTF
CDR3 DNA: TGTGCCAGTACCTTCGGACAGGGAGGGGGCTACACCTTC

J gene: TRBJ1-1
CDR3 length: 13
V gene: TRBV27
D gene: .
clone size: .
CDR3 protein: CASSSRMNTEAFF
CDR3 DNA: TGTGCCAGCAGTTCCCGAATGAACACTGAAGCTTTCTTT

J gene: TRBJ2-7
CDR3 length: 14
V gene: TRBV4-2
D gene: .
clone size: .
CDR3 protein: CASSQEAWGYEQYF
CDR3 DNA: TGTGCCAGCAGCCAAGAGGCTTGGGGTTACGAGCAGTACTTC

J gene: TRBJ2-5
CDR3 length: 14
V gene: TRBV20-1
D gene: TRBD2
clone size: .
CDR3 protein: CSASTGTIQETQYF
CDR3 DNA: TGCAGTGCATCGACGGGGACTATTCAAGAGACCCAGTACTTC

J gene: TRBJ1-2
CDR3 length: 17
V gene: TRBV10-3
D gene: TRBD1
clone size: few
CDR3 protein: CAISEAKQGSANYGYTF
CDR3 DNA: TGTGCCATCAGTGAGGCAAAACAGGGGTCCGCTAACTATGGCTACACCTTC

J gene: TRBJ1-1
CDR3 length: 12
V gene: TRBV6-1
D gene: .
clone size: many
CDR3 protein: CASSPLVGEAFF
CDR3 DNA: TGTGCCAGCAGTCCCCTCGTCGGCGAAGCTTTCTTT

J gene: TRBJ2-3
CDR3 length: 18
V gene: TRBV7-9
D gene: TRBD2
clone size: few
CDR3 protein: CASSSGTSGRAQTDTQYF
CDR3 DNA: TGTGCCAGCAGCTCCGGGACTAGCGGGAGGGCCCAGACAGATACGCAGTATTTT

J gene: TRBJ1-1
CDR3 length: 14
V gene: TRBV3-1
D gene: .
clone size: many
CDR3 protein: CASSQVQGGTEAFF
CDR3 DNA: TGTGCCAGCAGCCAGGTACAGGGAGGCACTGAAGCTTTCTTT

J gene: TRBJ2-5
CDR3 length: 12
V gene: TRBV20-1
D gene: .
clone size: many
CDR3 protein: CSARMAEETQYF
CDR3 DNA: TGCAGTGCTAGAATGGCCGAGGAGACCCAGTACTTC

J gene: TRBJ1-2
CDR3 length: 16
V gene: TRBV7-9
D gene: .
clone size: few
CDR3 protein: CASSLSGQPWVHGYTF
CDR3 DNA: TGTGCCAGCAGCTTATCCGGACAGCCGTGGGTCCATGGCTACACCTTC

J gene: TRBJ2-3
CDR3 length: 14
V gene: TRBV20-1
D gene: TRBD1
clone size: .
CDR3 protein: CSASGTGGTDTQYF
CDR3 DNA: TGCAGTGCTTCCGGGACAGGGGGAACAGATACGCAGTATTTT

J gene: TRBJ2-3
CDR3 length: 14
V gene: TRBV27
D gene: .
clone size: many
CDR3 protein: CASSPPTSTDTQYF
CDR3 DNA: TGTGCCAGCAGTCCACCGACTAGCACAGATACGCAGTATTTT

J gene: TRBJ2-3
CDR3 length: 13
V gene: TRBV2
D gene: .
clone size: many
CDR3 protein: CASNWDSTDTQYF
CDR3 DNA: TGTGCCAGCAATTGGGACAGCACAGATACGCAGTATTTT

J gene: TRBJ1-2
CDR3 length: 16
V gene: TRBV9
D gene: .
clone size: .
CDR3 protein: CASSGTDQTGLYGYTF
CDR3 DNA: TGTGCCAGCAGCGGAACCGACCAGACAGGACTCTATGGCTACACCTTC

J gene: TRBJ1-1
CDR3 length: 15
V gene: TRBV7-9
D gene: .
clone size: .
CDR3 protein: CASSSPPGGGTEAFF
CDR3 DNA: TGTGCCAGCAGCTCCCCGCCGGGGGGAGGCACTGAAGCTTTCTTT

J gene: TRBJ2-3
CDR3 length: 14
V gene: TRBV6-2/TRBV6-3
D gene: TRBD2
clone size: few
CDR3 protein: CASSGAGVLDTQYF
CDR3 DNA: TGTGCCAGCAGTGGGGCGGGAGTACTGGATACGCAGTATTTT

J gene: TRBJ1-3
CDR3 length: 12
V gene: TRBV29-1
D gene: .
clone size: .
CDR3 protein: CSVRGSGNTIYF
CDR3 DNA: TGCAGCGTTAGGGGGAGTGGAAACACCATATATTTT

J gene: TRBJ1-2
CDR3 length: 14
V gene: TRBV7-9
D gene: .
clone size: .
CDR3 protein: CASSLDSNRNGYTF
CDR3 DNA: TGTGCCAGCAGCTTAGACTCGAATCGTAATGGCTACACCTTC

J gene: TRBJ1-1
CDR3 length: 13
V gene: TRBV19
D gene: .
clone size: few
CDR3 protein: CASSVLSNTEAFF
CDR3 DNA: TGTGCCAGTAGTGTCCTTTCGAACACTGAAGCTTTCTTT

J gene: TRBJ2-5
CDR3 length: 15
V gene: TRBV9
D gene: TRBD1
clone size: .
CDR3 protein: CASSPPSGGWETQYF
CDR3 DNA: TGTGCCAGCAGCCCCCCATCAGGGGGTTGGGAGACCCAGTACTTC

J gene: TRBJ2-3
CDR3 length: 15
V gene: TRBV20-1
D gene: TRBD2
clone size: many
CDR3 protein: CSATSTSGSTDTQYF
CDR3 DNA: TGCAGTGCTACCTCCACTAGCGGGAGCACAGATACGCAGTATTTT

J gene: TRBJ2-3
CDR3 length: 15
V gene: TRBV7-8
D gene: TRBD2
clone size: many
CDR3 protein: CASSWEGSRTDTQYF
CDR3 DNA: TGTGCCAGCAGCTGGGAGGGATCACGCACAGATACGCAGTATTTT

J gene: TRBJ2-3
CDR3 length: 11
V gene: TRBV6-2/TRBV6-3
D gene: .
clone size: few
CDR3 protein: CASSQADTQYF
CDR3 DNA: TGTGCCAGCAGTCAGGCGGATACGCAGTATTTT

J gene: TRBJ2-7
CDR3 length: 13
V gene: TRBV18
D gene: .
clone size: .
CDR3 protein: CASSPLTGGEQYF
CDR3 DNA: TGTGCCAGCTCACCACTGACAGGAGGTGAGCAGTACTTC

J gene: TRBJ2-5
CDR3 length: 11
V gene: TRBV5-1
D gene: .
clone size: few
CDR3 protein: CASSLVATQYF
CDR3 DNA: TGCGCCAGCAGCTTGGTTGCGACCCAGTACTTC

J gene: TRBJ2-3
CDR3 length: 13
V gene: TRBV7-6
D gene: .
clone size: many
CDR3 protein: CASSSSGTDTQYF
CDR3 DNA: TGTGCCAGCAGCTCTAGCGGCACAGATACGCAGTATTTT

J gene: TRBJ1-4
CDR3 length: 13
V gene: TRBV30
D gene: .
clone size: .
CDR3 protein: CAWSVGPGEELFF
CDR3 DNA: TGTGCCTGGAGTGTCGGTCCGGGTGAAGAACTGTTTTTT

J gene: TRBJ2-1
CDR3 length: 18
V gene: TRBV13
D gene: .
clone size: once
CDR3 protein: CASSPRGASGKRHNEQFF
CDR3 DNA: TGTGCCAGCAGCCCCCGTGGGGCCAGCGGAAAAAGGCACAATGAGCAGTTCTTC

J gene: TRBJ1-1
CDR3 length: 15
V gene: TRBV7-9
D gene: TRBD1
clone size: few
CDR3 protein: CASSPTGTGYTEAFF
CDR3 DNA: TGTGCCAGCAGCCCGACCGGGACAGGGTACACTGAAGCTTTCTTT

J gene: TRBJ1-1
CDR3 length: 21
V gene: TRBV12-3/TRBV12-4
D gene: TRBD1
clone size: .
CDR3 protein: CASRSRDRGRGLGLGNTEAFF
CDR3 DNA: TGTGCCAGCAGATCCCGGGACAGGGGTCGTGGTCTTGGACTTGGGAACACTGAAGCTTTCTTT

J gene: TRBJ2-7
CDR3 length: 15
V gene: TRBV5-1
D gene: TRBD2
clone size: .
CDR3 protein: CASSLETSGIYEQYF
CDR3 DNA: TGCGCCAGCAGCTTGGAGACTAGCGGGATCTACGAGCAGTACTTC

J gene: TRBJ2-3
CDR3 length: 16
V gene: TRBV5-6
D gene: .
clone size: once
CDR3 protein: CASSLFMPGVEDTQYF
CDR3 DNA: TGTGCCAGCAGCTTGTTTATGCCTGGAGTTGAAGATACGCAGTATTTT

J gene: TRBJ2-2
CDR3 length: 16
V gene: TRBV4-2
D gene: .
clone size: .
CDR3 protein: CASSQDPGLYTGELFF
CDR3 DNA: TGTGCCAGCAGCCAAGATCCGGGACTGTACACCGGGGAGCTGTTTTTT

J gene: TRBJ2-7
CDR3 length: 13
V gene: TRBV27
D gene: TRBD2
clone size: many
CDR3 protein: CASNPAGVGEQYF
CDR3 DNA: TGTGCCAGCAACCCAGCGGGAGTAGGCGAGCAGTACTTC

J gene: TRBJ1-2
CDR3 length: 13
V gene: TRBV5-1
D gene: .
clone size: .
CDR3 protein: CASSLEVRHGYTF
CDR3 DNA: TGCGCCAGCAGCTTGGAGGTCAGGCATGGCTACACCTTC

J gene: TRBJ2-2
CDR3 length: 17
V gene: TRBV19
D gene: TRBD2
clone size: .
CDR3 protein: CASSLRTSGTNTGELFF
CDR3 DNA: TGTGCCAGTAGTCTGCGGACTAGCGGGACCAACACCGGGGAGCTGTTTTTT

J gene: TRBJ1-1
CDR3 length: 11
V gene: TRBV29-1
D gene: .
clone size: many
CDR3 protein: CSVEGGTEAFF
CDR3 DNA: TGCAGCGTTGAAGGCGGCACTGAAGCTTTCTTT

J gene: TRBJ2-1
CDR3 length: 14
V gene: TRBV30
D gene: TRBD2
clone size: .
CDR3 protein: CAWSGLAGANEQFF
CDR3 DNA: TGTGCCTGGAGTGGGCTAGCGGGAGCCAATGAGCAGTTCTTC

J gene: TRBJ2-1
CDR3 length: 16
V gene: TRBV6-1
D gene: .
clone size: .
CDR3 protein: CASSYQTGRQDNEQFF
CDR3 DNA: TGTGCCAGCAGTTATCAAACAGGGAGGCAGGACAATGAGCAGTTCTTC

J gene: TRBJ2-7
CDR3 length: 14
V gene: TRBV29-1
D gene: .
clone size: .
CDR3 protein: CSVEGTDLQYEQYF
CDR3 DNA: TGCAGCGTTGAGGGGACCGACCTCCAGTACGAGCAGTACTTC

J gene: TRBJ1-1
CDR3 length: 14
V gene: TRBV11-3
D gene: .
clone size: .
CDR3 protein: CASSPQGSSTEAFF
CDR3 DNA: TGTGCCAGCAGCCCGCAGGGGAGTAGCACTGAAGCTTTCTTT

J gene: TRBJ2-3
CDR3 length: 13
V gene: TRBV28
D gene: .
clone size: many
CDR3 protein: CASSFRSTDTQYF
CDR3 DNA: TGTGCCAGCAGTTTCAGGAGCACAGATACGCAGTATTTT

J gene: TRBJ2-2
CDR3 length: 16
V gene: TRBV10-3
D gene: TRBD1
clone size: few
CDR3 protein: CAISVTGGLNTGELFF
CDR3 DNA: TGTGCCATCAGTGTAACAGGGGGCCTAAACACCGGGGAGCTGTTTTTT

J gene: TRBJ1-5
CDR3 length: 12
V gene: TRBV19
D gene: .
clone size: .
CDR3 protein: CASGGGDQPQHF
CDR3 DNA: TGTGCCAGTGGGGGGGGGGATCAGCCCCAGCATTTT

J gene: TRBJ2-2
CDR3 length: 12
V gene: TRBV2
D gene: .
clone size: .
CDR3 protein: CASTYLHGELFF
CDR3 DNA: TGTGCCAGCACCTACCTCCACGGGGAGCTGTTTTTT

J gene: TRBJ2-6
CDR3 length: 15
V gene: TRBV6-1
D gene: .
clone size: few
CDR3 protein: CASSTESSGANVLTF
CDR3 DNA: TGTGCCAGCAGTACCGAAAGCTCTGGGGCCAACGTCCTGACTTTC